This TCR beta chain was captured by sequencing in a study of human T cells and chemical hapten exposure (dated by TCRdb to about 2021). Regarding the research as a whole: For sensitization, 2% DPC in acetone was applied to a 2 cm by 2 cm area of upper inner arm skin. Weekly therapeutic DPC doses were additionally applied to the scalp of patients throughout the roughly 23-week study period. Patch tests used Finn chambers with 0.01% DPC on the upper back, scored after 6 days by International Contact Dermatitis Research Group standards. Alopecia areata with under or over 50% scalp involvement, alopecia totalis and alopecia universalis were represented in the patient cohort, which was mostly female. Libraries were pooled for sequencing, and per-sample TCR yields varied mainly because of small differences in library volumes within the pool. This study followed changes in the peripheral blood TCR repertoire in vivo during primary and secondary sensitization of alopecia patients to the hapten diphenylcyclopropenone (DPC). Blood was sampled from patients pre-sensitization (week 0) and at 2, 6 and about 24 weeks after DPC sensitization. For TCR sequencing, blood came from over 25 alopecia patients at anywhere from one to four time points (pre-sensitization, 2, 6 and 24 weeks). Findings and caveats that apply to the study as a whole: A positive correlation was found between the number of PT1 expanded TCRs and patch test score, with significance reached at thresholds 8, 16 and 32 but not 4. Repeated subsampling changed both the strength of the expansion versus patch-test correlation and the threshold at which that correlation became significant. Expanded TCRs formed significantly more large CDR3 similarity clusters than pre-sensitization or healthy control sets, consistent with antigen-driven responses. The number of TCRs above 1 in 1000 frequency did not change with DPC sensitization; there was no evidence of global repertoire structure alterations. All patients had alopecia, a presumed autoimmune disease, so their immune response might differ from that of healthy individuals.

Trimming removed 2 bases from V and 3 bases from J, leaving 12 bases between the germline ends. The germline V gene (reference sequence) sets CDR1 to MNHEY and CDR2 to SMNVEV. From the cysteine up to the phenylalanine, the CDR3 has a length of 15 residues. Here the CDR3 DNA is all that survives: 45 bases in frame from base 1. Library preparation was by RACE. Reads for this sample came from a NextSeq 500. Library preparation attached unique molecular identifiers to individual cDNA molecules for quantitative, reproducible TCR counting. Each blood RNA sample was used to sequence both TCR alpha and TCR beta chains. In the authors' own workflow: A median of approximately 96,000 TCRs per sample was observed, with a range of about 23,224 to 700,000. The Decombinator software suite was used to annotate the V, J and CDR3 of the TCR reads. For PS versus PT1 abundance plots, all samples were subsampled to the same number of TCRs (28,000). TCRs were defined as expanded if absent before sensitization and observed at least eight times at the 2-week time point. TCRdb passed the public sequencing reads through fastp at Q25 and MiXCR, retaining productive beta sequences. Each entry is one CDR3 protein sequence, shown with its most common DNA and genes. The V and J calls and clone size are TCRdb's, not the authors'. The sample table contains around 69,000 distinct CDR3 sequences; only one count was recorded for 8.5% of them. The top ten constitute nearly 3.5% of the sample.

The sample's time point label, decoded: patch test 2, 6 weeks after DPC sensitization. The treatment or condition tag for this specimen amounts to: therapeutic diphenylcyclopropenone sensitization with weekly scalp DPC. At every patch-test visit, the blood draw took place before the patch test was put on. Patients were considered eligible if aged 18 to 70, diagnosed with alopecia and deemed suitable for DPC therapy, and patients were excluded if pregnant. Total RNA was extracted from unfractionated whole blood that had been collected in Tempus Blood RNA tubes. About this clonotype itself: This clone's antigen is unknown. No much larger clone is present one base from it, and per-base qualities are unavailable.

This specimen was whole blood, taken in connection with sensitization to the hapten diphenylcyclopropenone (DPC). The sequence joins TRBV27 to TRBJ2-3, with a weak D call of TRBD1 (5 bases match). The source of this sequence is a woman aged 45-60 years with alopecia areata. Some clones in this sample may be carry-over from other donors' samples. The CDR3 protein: CASSLEVAGTDTQYF. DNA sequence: TGTGCCAGCAGTTTAGAAGTGGCAGGGACAGATACGCAGTATTTT.